What follows describes a single T cell receptor (beta chain). The target of this receptor is not known. No clone much larger than this one lies a single base away; base qualities are absent. From its cysteine to its phenylalanine, the CDR3 spans 15 amino acids. This entry keeps only the CDR3 DNA: 45 bases, framed from base 1. Per the germline V gene (reference sequence), LGHDT is the CDR1 and YNNKEL is the CDR2. A distance of 13 bases separates the germline ends of V and J, which lose 1 base and 4 bases respectively. The CDR3 regions of human TCRbeta chains were subjected to immunosequencing. In the source study's methods: TCRs in the repertoires were matched against a reference library of SARS-CoV-2-specific TCRs that had been generated with the MIRA antigen-specificity platform. Breadth meant the fraction of unique TCRs that were SARS-CoV-2-associated, whereas depth meant the fraction of total T cells that were SARS-CoV-2-associated. Using the MIRA data, each spike-specific TCR was mapped to the spike region that the TCR reacts to and placed in a CD4 or CD8 class. Log10-transformed breadth and depth values were compared by one-way ANOVA with Sidak's multiple comparisons tests. TCRdb re-hosts the immuneACCESS table, in-frame sequences only. Its copies lack some clones; in the studies checked, an unresolved V gene accounts for under half of them, and the cause for the rest is not known. Clone size and the V and J calls come from that table; the DNA yielded D and trimming. For this sample the table gives some 100,000 clones, of which about 90% were detected only once. Roughly 10% of the sample is in the top ten clones.

The data originate from a study of T cell responses to AZD1222 COVID-19 vaccine (dated by TCRdb to the early 2020s). With respect to the entire study: A total of about 230 trial participants underwent TCR sequencing, of whom some 210 received two doses of AZD1222 and about 26 received two doses of the MenACWY control vaccine. Trial participants were enrolled by age into 18-55, 56-69 and 70-plus year subgroups, with about 150, 27 and 61 TCR-sequenced participants respectively.

This specimen's time point label, interpreted: about 28 days (+/-7) after the second vaccine dose. AZD1222 recipients whose second dose came at about 4 weeks and those whose second dose came at about 12 weeks were combined into one group, since spike-specific TCR depth and breadth did not differ between the two schedules. Samples from vaccinated people were obtained from the UK trials COV001 and COV002, which included a single-blind randomized controlled phase 2/3 trial of AZD1222 (ChAdOx1 nCoV-19) in healthy adults. For TCRbeta chain sequencing, PBMC samples were collected from trial participants at day 0 and at day 28 after the second dose. General findings and caveats noted by the study authors: Spike-specific TCR breadth and depth rose significantly after two AZD1222 doses compared with day 0 and with MenACWY recipients. In the small 56-69-year group, the increase in depth fell short of significance, most likely because of low power. The whole spike protein was spanned by vaccine-associated CD4 TCRs, and dominant responses were seen in regions 160-218 and 743-854. Because no day 14 peak-response samples were available, repertoires were characterized only after the peak T cell response. Participants were mostly white British, with more females than males. The authors suggested clonal diversity may have been underestimated. Epitopes outside the regions mutated in the B.1.351 and B.1.1.7 variants were reportedly recognized by nearly half of the unique spike-specific TCRs. Only six AZD1222 recipients were SARS-CoV-2 seropositive at baseline, limiting conclusions about previously exposed vaccinees.

This TCR came from an adult who received the AZD1222 COVID-19 vaccine. The sequences come from peripheral blood, collected 28 days after the second AZD1222 dose. The chain is assembled from TRBV3-1 (or the pseudogene TRBV3-2) and TRBJ1-2; TRBD1 is possibly the D segment (6 matching bases). The DNA is TGTGCCAGCAGCCAAGGCGTCGGACAGTCCTATGGCTACACCTTC. This codes for CASSQGVGQSYGYTF.